The T cell receptor beta chain described here comes from a study of blood T cells in healthy people across ages. The CDR3 totals 13 residues. CDR1 is SGHRS, CDR2 YFSETQ, per germline. A sample-barcoded 5' primer and a J-beta primer mix were used in a second PCR of about 6 to 11 cycles. One entry per CDR3 protein, called by TCRdb with MiXCR from the 5' RACE reads. The table shows about 800,000 distinct CDR3 sequences, with 55% to 70% occurring only once. Study-wide results and limits: With age, beta diversity per million T cells declined roughly linearly, significantly by approximately 41. There was a strong correlation between TCR beta diversity and naive T cell percentage.

In regard to this clonotype: Its antigen remains unknown.

The sequenced material came from blood. The chain couples TRBV5-1 to TRBJ2-7; 8 bases are a match to TRBD1. The closer fit of TRBJ2-5 to the DNA end suggests the J call may be wrong. The sequence derives from a man between 25 and 39 years old in good health. The CDR3 spells CASNRDRTETQYF. Written as DNA, the CDR3 is TGCGCCAGCAACAGGGACAGGACAGAGACCCAGTACTTC.